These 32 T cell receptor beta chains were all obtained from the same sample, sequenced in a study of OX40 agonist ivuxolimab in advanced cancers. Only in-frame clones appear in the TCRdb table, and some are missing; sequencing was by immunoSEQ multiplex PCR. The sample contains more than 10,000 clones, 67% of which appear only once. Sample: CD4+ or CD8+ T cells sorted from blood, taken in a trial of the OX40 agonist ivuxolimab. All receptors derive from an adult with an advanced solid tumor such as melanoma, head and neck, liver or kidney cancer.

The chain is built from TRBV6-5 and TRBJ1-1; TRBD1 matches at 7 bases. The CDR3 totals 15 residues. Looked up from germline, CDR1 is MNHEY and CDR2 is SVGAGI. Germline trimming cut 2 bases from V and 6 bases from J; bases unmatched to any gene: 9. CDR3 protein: CASSYATGIRAEAFF. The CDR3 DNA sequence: TGTGCCAGCAGTTACGCGACAGGGATTCGGGCTGAAGCTTTCTTT.

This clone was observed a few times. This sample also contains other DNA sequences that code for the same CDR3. The CDR3 here is CAWSVGGTGYGYTF. Written as DNA, the CDR3 is TGTGCCTGGAGTGTAGGGGGAACCGGCTATGGCTACACCTTC. The J gene is TRBJ1-2, the V gene TRBV30, with a weak D call TRBD1 (6 bases). With 0 bases removed from V and 4 bases from J, the gap between germline ends came to 12 bases. CDR3 size: 14 residues. CDR1 and CDR2 (germline): GTSNPN, SVGIG (reference sequence).

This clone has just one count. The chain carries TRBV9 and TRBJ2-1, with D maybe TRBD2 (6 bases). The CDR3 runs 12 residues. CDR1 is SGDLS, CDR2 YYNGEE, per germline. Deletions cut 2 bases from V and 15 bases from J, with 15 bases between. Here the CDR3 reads CASSVRGSDPFF. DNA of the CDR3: TGTGCCAGCAGCGTGCGGGGTTCGGATCCGTTCTTC. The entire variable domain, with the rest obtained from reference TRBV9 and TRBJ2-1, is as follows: DSGVTQTPKHLITATGQRVTLRCSPRSGDLSVYWYQQSLDQGLQFLIQYYNGEERAKGNILERFSAQQFPDLHSELNLSSLELGDSALYFCASSVRGSDPFFGPGTRLTVL.

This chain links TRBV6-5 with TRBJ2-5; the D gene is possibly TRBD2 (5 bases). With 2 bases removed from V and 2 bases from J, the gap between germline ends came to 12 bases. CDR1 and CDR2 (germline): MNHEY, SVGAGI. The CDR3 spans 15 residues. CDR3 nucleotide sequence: TGTGCCAGCAGTTACAATGGAGCGGAGCAAGAGACCCAGTACTTC. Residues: CASSYNGAEQETQYF.

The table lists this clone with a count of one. CDR3 DNA sequence: TGTGCCATCAGTGCGGGAGGGCCGCCTAATGAGCAGTTCTTC. It encodes CAISAGGPPNEQFF. The genes are TRBV10-3 and TRBJ2-1; TRBD2 agrees at 8 bases. This CDR3 spans 14 amino acids. V shed 4 bases, J shed 7 bases, and the junction held 6 bases outside the gene matches. The germline V gene encodes CDR1 ENHRY and CDR2 SYGVKD.

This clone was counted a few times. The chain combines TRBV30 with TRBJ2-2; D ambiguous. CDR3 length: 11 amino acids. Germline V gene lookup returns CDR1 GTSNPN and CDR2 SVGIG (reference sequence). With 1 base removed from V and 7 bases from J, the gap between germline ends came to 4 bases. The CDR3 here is CAWSGGGELFF. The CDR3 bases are TGTGCCTGGAGTGGCGGCGGGGAGCTGTTTTTT.

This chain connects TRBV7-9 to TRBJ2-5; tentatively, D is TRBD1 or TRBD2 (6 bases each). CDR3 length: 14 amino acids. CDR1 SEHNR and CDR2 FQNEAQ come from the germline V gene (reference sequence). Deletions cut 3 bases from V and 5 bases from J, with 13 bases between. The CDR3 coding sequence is TGTGCCAGCAGCTTTATGGGGGGCCGGGAGACCCAGTACTTC. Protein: CASSFMGGRETQYF.

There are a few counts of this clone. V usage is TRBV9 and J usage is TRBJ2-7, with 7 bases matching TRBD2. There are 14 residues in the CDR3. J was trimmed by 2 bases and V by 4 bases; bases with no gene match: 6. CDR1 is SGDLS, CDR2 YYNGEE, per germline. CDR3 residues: CASSSGTIPYEQYF. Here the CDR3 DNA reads TGTGCCAGCAGCAGCGGGACCATCCCCTACGAGCAGTACTTC. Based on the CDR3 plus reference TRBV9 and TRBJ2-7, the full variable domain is DSGVTQTPKHLITATGQRVTLRCSPRSGDLSVYWYQQSLDQGLQFLIQYYNGEERAKGNILERFSAQQFPDLHSELNLSSLELGDSALYFCASSSGTIPYEQYFGPGTRLTVT.

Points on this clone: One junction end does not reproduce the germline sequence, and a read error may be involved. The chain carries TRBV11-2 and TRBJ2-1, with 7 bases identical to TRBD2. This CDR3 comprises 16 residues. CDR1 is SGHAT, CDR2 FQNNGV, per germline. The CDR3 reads CASSRTGTNAYNERFF. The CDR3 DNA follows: TGTGCCAGCAGTCGCACCGGGACTAACGCCTACAATGAGCGGTTCTTC.

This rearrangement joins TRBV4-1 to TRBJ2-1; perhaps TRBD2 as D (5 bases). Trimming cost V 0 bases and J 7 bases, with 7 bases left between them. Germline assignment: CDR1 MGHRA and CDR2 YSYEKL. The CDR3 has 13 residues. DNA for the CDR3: TGCGCCAGCAGCCAAGATCCGGGGAATGAGCAGTTCTTC. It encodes CASSQDPGNEQFF.

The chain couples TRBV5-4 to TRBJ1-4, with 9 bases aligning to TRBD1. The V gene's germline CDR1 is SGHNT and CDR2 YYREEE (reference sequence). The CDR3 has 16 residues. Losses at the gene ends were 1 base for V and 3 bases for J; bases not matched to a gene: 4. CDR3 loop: CASSLNRGRANEKLFF. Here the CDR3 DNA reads TGTGCCAGCAGCTTGAACAGGGGGCGAGCTAATGAAAAACTGTTTTTT.

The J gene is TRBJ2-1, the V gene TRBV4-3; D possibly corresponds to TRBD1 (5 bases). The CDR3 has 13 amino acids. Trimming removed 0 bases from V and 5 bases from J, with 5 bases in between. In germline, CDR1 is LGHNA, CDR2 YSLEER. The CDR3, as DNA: TGCGCCAGCAGCCAAGACAGGGACAATGAGCAGTTCTTC. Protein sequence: CASSQDRDNEQFF.

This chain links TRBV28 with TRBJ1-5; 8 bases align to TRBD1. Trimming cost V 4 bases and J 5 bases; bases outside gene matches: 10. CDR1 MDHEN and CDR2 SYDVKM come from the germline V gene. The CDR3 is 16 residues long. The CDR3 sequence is CASSSGTGFLYQPQHF. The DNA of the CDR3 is TGTGCCAGCAGTTCCGGGACAGGCTTCCTGTATCAGCCCCAGCATTTT.

The CDR3 DNA sequence: TGTGCCAGTAGTATAGTAGGCAGGATGAGCGAGCAGTACTTC. Protein product: CASSIVGRMSEQYF. The chain recombines TRBV19 with TRBJ2-7; unclear D gene. The length of the CDR3 is 14 residues. The germline V and J ends were trimmed by 1 base and 6 bases, with 13 bases remaining between them. The germline V gene has CDR1 LNHDA and CDR2 SQIVND (reference sequence).

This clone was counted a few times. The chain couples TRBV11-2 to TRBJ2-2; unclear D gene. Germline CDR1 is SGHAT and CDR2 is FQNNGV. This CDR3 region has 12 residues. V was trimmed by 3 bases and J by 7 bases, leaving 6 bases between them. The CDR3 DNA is TGTGCCAGCAGCTTTTTCGGCGGGGAGCTGTTTTTT. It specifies CASSFFGGELFF.

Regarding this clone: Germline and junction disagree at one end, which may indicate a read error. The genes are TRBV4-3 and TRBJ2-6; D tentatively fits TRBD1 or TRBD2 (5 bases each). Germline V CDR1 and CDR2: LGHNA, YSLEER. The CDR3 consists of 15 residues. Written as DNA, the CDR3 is TGCGCCAGCAGCCATCTCGGGGATGGGGCCAACGTCCGGACTTTC. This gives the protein CASSHLGDGANVRTF.

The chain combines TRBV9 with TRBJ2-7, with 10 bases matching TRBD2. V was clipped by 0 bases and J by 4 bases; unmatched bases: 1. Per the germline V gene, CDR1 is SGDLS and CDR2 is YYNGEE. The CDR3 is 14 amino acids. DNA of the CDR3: TGTGCCAGCAGCGTAGGGACTAGCGGTTACGAGCAGTACTTC. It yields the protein CASSVGTSGYEQYF.

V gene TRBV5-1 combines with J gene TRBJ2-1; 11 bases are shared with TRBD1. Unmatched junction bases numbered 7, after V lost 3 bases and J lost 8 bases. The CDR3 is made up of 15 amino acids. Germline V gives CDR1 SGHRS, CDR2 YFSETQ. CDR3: CASSSGTGGLYEQFF. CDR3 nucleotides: TGCGCCAGCAGCTCGGGGACAGGGGGTCTCTATGAGCAGTTCTTC.

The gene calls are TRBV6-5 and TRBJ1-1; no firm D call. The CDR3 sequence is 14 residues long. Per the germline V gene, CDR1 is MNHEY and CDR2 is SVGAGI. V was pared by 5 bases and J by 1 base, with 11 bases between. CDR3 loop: CASSVIFGNTEAFF. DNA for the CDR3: TGTGCCAGCAGTGTAATTTTTGGGAACACTGAAGCTTTCTTT.

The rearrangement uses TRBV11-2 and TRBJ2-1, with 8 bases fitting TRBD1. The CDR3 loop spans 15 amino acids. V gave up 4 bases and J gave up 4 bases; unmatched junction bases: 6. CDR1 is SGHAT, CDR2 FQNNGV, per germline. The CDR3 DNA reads TGTGCCAGCAGCTACGGACAGGGTTGGTACAATGAGCAGTTCTTC. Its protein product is CASSYGQGWYNEQFF.

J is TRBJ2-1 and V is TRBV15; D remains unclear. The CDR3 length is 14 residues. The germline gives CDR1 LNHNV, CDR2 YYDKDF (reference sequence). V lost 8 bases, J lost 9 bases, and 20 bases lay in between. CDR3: CATSDRRVYGEQFF. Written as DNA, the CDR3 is TGTGCCACCTCCGACCGAAGAGTGTATGGTGAGCAGTTCTTC.

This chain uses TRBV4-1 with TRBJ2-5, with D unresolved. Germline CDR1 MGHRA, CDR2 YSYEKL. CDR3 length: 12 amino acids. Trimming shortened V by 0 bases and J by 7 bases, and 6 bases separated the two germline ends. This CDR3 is CASSQDGGTQYF. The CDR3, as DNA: TGCGCCAGCAGCCAAGACGGTGGGACCCAGTACTTC.

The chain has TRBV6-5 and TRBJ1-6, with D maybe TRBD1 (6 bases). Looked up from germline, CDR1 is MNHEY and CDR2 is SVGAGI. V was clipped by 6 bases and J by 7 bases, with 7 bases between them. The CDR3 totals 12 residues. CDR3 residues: CASRQGNSPLHF. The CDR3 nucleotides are TGTGCCAGCAGACAGGGAAATTCACCCCTCCACTTT.

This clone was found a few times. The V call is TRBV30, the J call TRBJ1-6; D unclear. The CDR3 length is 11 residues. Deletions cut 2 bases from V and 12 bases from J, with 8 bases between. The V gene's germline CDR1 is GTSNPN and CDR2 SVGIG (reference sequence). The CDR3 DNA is TGTGCCTGGAGTCAATCTTTACCCCTCCACTTT. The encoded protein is CAWSQSLPLHF.

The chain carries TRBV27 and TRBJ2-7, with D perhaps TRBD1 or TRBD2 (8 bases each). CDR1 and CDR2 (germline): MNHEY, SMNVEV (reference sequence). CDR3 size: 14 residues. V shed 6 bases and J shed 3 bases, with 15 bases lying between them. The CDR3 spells CASSRGGQVYEQYF. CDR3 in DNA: TGTGCCAGCAGCCGGGGGGGACAGGTCTACGAGCAGTACTTC.

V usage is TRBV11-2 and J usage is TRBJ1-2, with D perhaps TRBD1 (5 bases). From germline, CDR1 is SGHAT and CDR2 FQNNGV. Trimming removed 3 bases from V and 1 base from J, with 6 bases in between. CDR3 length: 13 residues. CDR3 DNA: TGTGCCAGCAGCTTGGGGGGTAACTATGGCTACACCTTC. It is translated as CASSLGGNYGYTF.

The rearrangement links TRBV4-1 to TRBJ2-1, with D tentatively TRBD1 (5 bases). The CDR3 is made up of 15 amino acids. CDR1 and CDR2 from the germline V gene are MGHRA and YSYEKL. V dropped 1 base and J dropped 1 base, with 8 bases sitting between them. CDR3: CASSQVRGSYNEQFF. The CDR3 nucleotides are TGCGCCAGCAGCCAAGTAAGGGGTTCCTACAATGAGCAGTTCTTC.

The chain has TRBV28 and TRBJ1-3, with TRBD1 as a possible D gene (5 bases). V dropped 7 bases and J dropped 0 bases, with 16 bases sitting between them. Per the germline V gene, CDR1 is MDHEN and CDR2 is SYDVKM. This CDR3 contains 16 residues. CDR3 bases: TGTGCCAGCAAAGGGGCCACACTAAGCTCTGGAAACACCATATATTTT. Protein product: CASKGATLSSGNTIYF.

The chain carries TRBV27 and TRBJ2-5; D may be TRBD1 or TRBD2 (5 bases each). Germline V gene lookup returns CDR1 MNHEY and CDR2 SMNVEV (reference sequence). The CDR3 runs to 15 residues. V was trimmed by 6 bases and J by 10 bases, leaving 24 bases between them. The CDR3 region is CASSSQEVGVWDQYF. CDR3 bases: TGTGCCAGCAGCTCACAGGAGGTGGGCGTTTGGGACCAGTACTTC.

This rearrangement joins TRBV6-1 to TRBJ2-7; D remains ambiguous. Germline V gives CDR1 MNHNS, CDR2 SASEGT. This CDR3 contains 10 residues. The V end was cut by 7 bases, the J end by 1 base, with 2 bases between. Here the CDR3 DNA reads TGTGCCAGCATGTCCTACGAGCAGTACTTC. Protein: CASMSYEQYF.

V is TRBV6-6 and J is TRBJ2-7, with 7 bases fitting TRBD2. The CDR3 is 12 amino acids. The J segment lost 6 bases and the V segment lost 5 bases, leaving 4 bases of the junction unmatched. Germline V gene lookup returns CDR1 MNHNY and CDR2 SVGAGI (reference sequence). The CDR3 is CASSSGILEQYF. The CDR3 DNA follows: TGTGCCAGCAGTAGCGGGATACTCGAGCAGTACTTC.

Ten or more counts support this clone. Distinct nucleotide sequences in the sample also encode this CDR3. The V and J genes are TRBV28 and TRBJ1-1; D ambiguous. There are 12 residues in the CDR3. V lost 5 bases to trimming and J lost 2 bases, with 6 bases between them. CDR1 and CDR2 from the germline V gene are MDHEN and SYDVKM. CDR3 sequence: CASSLPNTEAFF. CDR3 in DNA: TGTGCCAGCAGTCTCCCAAACACTGAAGCTTTCTTT.